The rows below give T cell receptor beta chains drawn from one sample of a study of Ad26.COV2.S vaccination and SARS-CoV-2 variants. Some clones are missing from TCRdb's copy, which holds only in-frame ones; the method was immunoSEQ multiplex PCR. Of about 410,000 clones listed, roughly 90% are singletons. Specimen: peripheral blood, collected in a trial of Ad26.COV2.S vaccine versus placebo. These TCRs come from a person aged 18-60 years who received the Ad26.COV2.S COVID-19 vaccine or a placebo. The CDR3 runs from the conserved cysteine through the conserved F or W.

TRBV28,TRBJ2-4,CASSFKLAGNIQYF
TRBV19,TRBJ1-4,CASSPQGATNEKLFF
TRBV10-3,TRBJ2-1,CAISESGGRDEQFF
TRBV5-4,TRBJ1-2,CASSAEGAANYGYTF
TRBV27,TRBJ2-4,CASSPLAGGPAKNIQYF
TRBV15,TRBJ2-1,CATSSNRAGQAYNEQFF
TRBV7-2,TRBJ2-7,CASSLVPGTYEQYF
TRBV7-2,TRBJ2-7,CASSQSQLVAYEQYF
TRBV6-5,TRBJ2-2,CASTKDGLNTGELFF
TRBV5-6,TRBJ1-6,CASSLLRGRGSPLHF
TRBV27,TRBJ1-2,CASSFGRQGDYGYTF
TRBV7-9,TRBJ1-1,CASSAGTGVSSTEAFF
TRBV6-4,TRBJ2-3,CASSVSSRADTQYF
TRBV29-1,TRBJ1-2,CSVPGQSNYGYTF
TRBV27,TRBJ2-7,CASREGQYYEQYF
TRBV27,TRBJ2-7,CASSPGQVFWQYF
TRBV19,TRBJ2-3,CASSLAGVSTDTQYF
TRBV2,TRBJ2-3,CASSEQVFTDTQYF
TRBV19,TRBJ1-6,CATKKVTDNSPLHF
TRBV9,TRBJ1-5,CASSASTGGQGQPQHF
TRBV2,TRBJ2-3,CASSGGTGITDTQYF
TRBV10-1,TRBJ1-2,CASSESVAYGYTF
TRBV12-3/TRBV12-4,TRBJ2-7,CASSFGQYYEQYF
TRBV5-1,TRBJ1-4,CASSLTATNEKLFF
TRBV13,TRBJ2-7,CASSLGQGREQYF
TRBV10-1,TRBJ1-5,CASNRGQPQHF